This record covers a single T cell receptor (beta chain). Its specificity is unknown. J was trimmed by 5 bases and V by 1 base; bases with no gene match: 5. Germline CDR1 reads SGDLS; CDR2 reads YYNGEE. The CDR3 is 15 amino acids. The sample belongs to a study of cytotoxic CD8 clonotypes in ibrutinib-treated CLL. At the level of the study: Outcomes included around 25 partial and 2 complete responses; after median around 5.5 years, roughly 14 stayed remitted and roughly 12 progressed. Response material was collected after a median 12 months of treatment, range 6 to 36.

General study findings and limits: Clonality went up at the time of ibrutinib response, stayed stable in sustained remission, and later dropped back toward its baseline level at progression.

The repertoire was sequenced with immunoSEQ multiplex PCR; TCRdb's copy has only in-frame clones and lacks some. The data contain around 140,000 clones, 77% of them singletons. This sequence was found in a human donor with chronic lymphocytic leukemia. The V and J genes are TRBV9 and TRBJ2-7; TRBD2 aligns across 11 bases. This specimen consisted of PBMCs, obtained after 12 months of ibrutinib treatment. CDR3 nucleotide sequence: TGTGCCAGCAGCGTATGGGCTAGCGGGAGGCACGAGCAGTACTTC. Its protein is CASSVWASGRHEQYF.